A single sample is the source of the 20 T cell receptor beta chains below, sequenced in a study of blood T cell repertoires in COVID-19. Clones were read by immunoSEQ multiplex PCR, and TCRdb kept only the in-frame ones, dropping some. The sample shows 25,000 to 30,000 clones, approximately 71% of them seen only once. Sequencing used peripheral blood. These receptors all stem from a human donor in a cohort sampled during active COVID-19.

The chain uses TRBV5-6 and TRBJ2-7; D may be TRBD1 (5 bases). Germline V lookup: CDR1 SGHDT, CDR2 YYEEEE. The V and J ends lost 7 bases and 2 bases respectively, with 10 bases between them. The CDR3 consists of 12 residues. CDR3 sequence (DNA): TGTGCCAGCGGCGGACAACCCTACGAGCAGTACTTC. This sequence encodes CASGGQPYEQYF.

This clone is medium-sized in the sample. The chain joins TRBV30 to TRBJ1-1; D not certain. The germline gives CDR1 GTSNPN, CDR2 SVGIG (reference sequence). The CDR3 totals 13 residues. V was clipped by 4 bases and J by 1 base, with 10 bases between them. This CDR3 is CAWTRLKNTEAFF. CDR3 coding DNA: TGTGCCTGGACCCGACTGAAGAACACTGAAGCTTTCTTT.

J is TRBJ2-7 and V is TRBV2; 8 bases map to TRBD1. Germline assignment: CDR1 SNHLY and CDR2 FYNNEI. This CDR3 is 12 amino acids long. Trimming cost V 6 bases and J 6 bases; bases outside gene matches: 4. The CDR3 DNA follows: TGTGCCAGCAGGGACAGGGTACCCGAGCAGTACTTC. Protein: CASRDRVPEQYF.

J is TRBJ2-1 and V is TRBV4-3, with D unclear. Between the trimmed V and J ends, which lost 1 base and 2 bases, there was a span of 9 bases. CDR3 length equals 15 residues. The germline V gene encodes CDR1 LGHNA and CDR2 YSLEER. CDR3 sequence (DNA): TGCGCCAGCAGCCAAGTGTACAACCCCTACAATGAGCAGTTCTTC. This sequence encodes CASSQVYNPYNEQFF.

This clone turned up a few times. The chain carries TRBV4-2 and TRBJ2-1; D perhaps matches TRBD1 (5 bases). Trimming removed 0 bases from V and 3 bases from J, with 18 bases in between. This CDR3 has 18 residues. Germline CDR1 LGHNA, CDR2 YNFKEQ. CDR3 protein: CASSQEYPAGRLYNEQFF. CDR3 coding DNA: TGTGCCAGCAGCCAAGAATATCCGGCAGGGCGACTCTACAATGAGCAGTTCTTC.

CDR3 sequence: CASSFRETQYF. The DNA of the CDR3 is TGTGCCAGCAGCTTCAGGGAGACCCAGTACTTC. This sequence joins TRBV7-2 and TRBJ2-5, with unresolved D. The CDR3 extends over 11 amino acids. V gave up 3 bases and J gave up 5 bases, with 4 bases separating them. The germline gives CDR1 SGHTA, CDR2 FQGNSA.

This clone was counted a few times. The chain couples TRBV7-3 to TRBJ2-3; D remains unclear. The CDR3 has 12 residues. CDR1 and CDR2 from the germline V gene are SGHTA and FQGTGA. V was shortened by 2 bases and J by 3 bases, with 3 bases between the two germline ends. The DNA for the CDR3 is TGTGCCAGCAGCTTACTAACAGATACGCAGTATTTT. The encoded protein is CASSLLTDTQYF.

V is TRBV5-4 and J is TRBJ1-4, with D possibly matching TRBD1 (6 bases). Per germline, CDR1 SGHNT and CDR2 YYREEE (reference sequence). The CDR3 spans 14 residues. Trimming shortened V by 3 bases and J by 6 bases, and 12 bases separated the two germline ends. CDR3: CASSWTVGDEKLFF. The CDR3 coding sequence is TGTGCCAGCAGCTGGACAGTAGGGGATGAAAAACTGTTTTTT.

The chain is built from TRBV7-9 and TRBJ2-1, with D uncertain. CDR3 size: 14 residues. Germline CDR1 and CDR2: SEHNR and FQNEAQ (reference sequence). V lost 1 base and J lost 5, with 9 bases in between. CDR3 in DNA: TGTGCCAGCAGCTTAGAAGCTCGAAACAATGAGCAGTTCTTC. It is translated as CASSLEARNNEQFF.

In its sample, this clone was seen a few times. V gene TRBV11-1 combines with J gene TRBJ2-1, with TRBD1 matching 7 bases. This CDR3 comprises 13 residues. Losses at the gene ends were 3 bases for V and 4 bases for J; bases not matched to a gene: 0. Per germline, CDR1 SGHAT and CDR2 FQDESV (reference sequence). The chain's CDR3 is CASSLDRYNEQFF. The CDR3 DNA is TGTGCCAGCAGCTTGGACAGGTACAATGAGCAGTTCTTC.

This clone was recorded a few times. V is TRBV27 and J is TRBJ1-2; D is uncertain. The CDR3 length is 13 residues. Germline CDR1 and CDR2: MNHEY and SMNVEV (reference sequence). V was clipped by 3 bases and J by 7 bases, with 12 bases between them. Here the CDR3 reads CASSLPGSGGYTF. In DNA form, the CDR3 reads TGTGCCAGCAGTTTGCCGGGGTCGGGTGGCTACACCTTC.

The DNA for the CDR3 is TGTGCCAGCAGCCTAATAGGGGGACTAGCGAGCACAGATACGCAGTATTTT. This gives the protein CASSLIGGLASTDTQYF. The V call is TRBV11-2, the J call TRBJ2-3; TRBD2 matches at 10 bases. The CDR3 is made up of 17 amino acids. CDR1 and CDR2 (germline): SGHAT, FQNNGV. V gave up 5 bases and J gave up 0 bases; unmatched junction bases: 8.

The genes are TRBV19 and TRBJ2-3; 10 nucleotides agree with TRBD2. Germline trimming cut 3 bases from V and 2 bases from J; bases unmatched to any gene: 5. CDR1 LNHDA and CDR2 SQIVND come from the germline V gene (reference sequence). The CDR3 extends over 16 amino acids. CDR3 in amino acids: CASSMSSGSPTDTQYF. For the CDR3, the DNA is TGTGCCAGTAGTATGTCTAGCGGGAGCCCCACAGATACGCAGTATTTT.

This clone was seen a few times. The chain is built from TRBV5-1 and TRBJ1-2; D is ambiguous. This CDR3 comprises 13 residues. Germline V CDR1 and CDR2: SGHRS, YFSETQ. Trimming shortened V by 4 bases and J by 0 bases, and 7 bases separated the two germline ends. The CDR3 here is CASSLTPNYGYTF. The CDR3 DNA follows: TGCGCCAGCAGCCTTACACCTAACTATGGCTACACCTTC. The complete variable domain, with remaining parts taken from reference TRBV5-1 and TRBJ1-2, reads KAGVTQTPRYLIKTRGQQVTLSCSPISGHRSVSWYQQTPGQGLQFLFEYFSETQRNKGNFPGRFSGRQFSNSRSEMNVSTLELGDSALYLCASSLTPNYGYTFGSGTRLTVV.

The rearrangement uses TRBV7-9 and TRBJ2-3; 9 bases are a match to TRBD1. Germline V gene lookup returns CDR1 SEHNR and CDR2 FQNEAQ (reference sequence). The length of the CDR3 is 15 residues. V shed 2 bases, J shed 3 bases, and the junction held 3 bases outside the gene matches. The CDR3 nucleotides are TGTGCCAGCAGCTTACGACAGGGGGTGACAGATACGCAGTATTTT. Its protein product is CASSLRQGVTDTQYF.

There are a few counts of this clone. This chain joins TRBV7-6 and TRBJ1-1, with TRBD1 matching over 7 bases. The germline V gene encodes CDR1 SGHVS and CDR2 FNYEAQ. This CDR3 contains 15 residues. Trimming took 2 bases from V and 1 from J; bases not matched to a gene: 4. This CDR3 is CASSLSSGGNTEAFF. CDR3 sequence (DNA): TGTGCCAGCAGCTTAAGTTCAGGGGGGAACACTGAAGCTTTCTTT.

This clone is a singleton in its sample. CDR3 in DNA: TGTGCCAGCAGCCGGCGGAACTCCTACGAGCAGTACTTC. Translated: CASSRRNSYEQYF. The chain couples TRBV28 to TRBJ2-7, with D unclear. The CDR3 runs to 13 residues. The germline CDR1 and CDR2 sequences are MDHEN and SYDVKM. V was clipped by 6 bases and J by 0 bases, with 9 bases between them.

J is TRBJ1-2 and V is TRBV5-4; the match to TRBD1 covers 7 bases. Trimming cost V 3 bases and J 8 bases; bases outside gene matches: 13. CDR1 SGHNT and CDR2 YYREEE come from the germline V gene (reference sequence). The CDR3 loop spans 15 amino acids. The CDR3 sequence is CASSSTRQAQGGYTF. CDR3 DNA: TGTGCCAGCAGCTCTACCCGCCAAGCACAGGGGGGCTACACCTTC.

This chain uses TRBV7-9 with TRBJ1-5; 12 bases align to TRBD1. This CDR3 spans 15 amino acids. Germline CDR1 reads SEHNR; CDR2 reads FQNEAQ (reference sequence). V lost 5 bases, J lost 6 bases, and 5 bases stayed unmatched. In DNA, the CDR3 is TGTGCCAGCAGCCGGGGACAGGGGGCGGGTCAGCCCCAGCATTTT. Encoded protein: CASSRGQGAGQPQHF.

The chain uses TRBV5-4 and TRBJ1-2, with a possible D match to TRBD1 (5 bases). The CDR3 has 15 residues. Germline CDR1 and CDR2: SGHNT and YYREEE (reference sequence). Trimming took off 4 bases at V and 8 bases at J, with 21 bases between the two ends. CDR3 in amino acids: CASSNWKSGRRGYTF. In DNA form, the CDR3 reads TGTGCCAGCAGCAACTGGAAGTCAGGGCGTCGGGGCTACACCTTC.